These T cell receptor beta chains were read from a single sample in a study of a mutant IDH1 vaccine in newly diagnosed glioma. Sequenced by immunoSEQ multiplex PCR; TCRdb stores in-frame clones only, minus some. The table shows over 55,000 clones, with around 83% occurring only once. The sequenced sample was peripheral blood mononuclear cells (PBMCs), obtained from a glioma patient treated with radiotherapy, temozolomide or both. The receptors shown here come from a woman aged 18-30 years with glioma. Some clones in this sample may be carry-over from other donors' samples. The CDR3 runs from the conserved cysteine through the conserved F or W. A D gene is named only where the DNA matches it firmly. Clone size is stated in some rows and not others, as once, few, many or a class when expanded.

.,TRBJ1-2,TRBV5-4,.,CASRFQGGWGYTF,TGTGCCAGCAGGTTCCAGGGAGGTTGGGGCTACACCTTC
.,TRBJ2-7,TRBV7-9,.,CASSSRGGDERRPYEQYF,TGTGCCAGCAGCTCCAGGGGGGGGGATGAGCGCCGACCCTACGAGCAGTACTTC
.,TRBJ2-3,TRBV6-5,TRBD2,CASRGLVADTQYF,TGTGCCAGCAGGGGACTAGTTGCAGATACGCAGTATTTT
.,TRBJ2-2,TRBV5-1,TRBD2,CASSLDSGISGGELFF,TGCGCCAGCAGCTTGGATAGCGGGATTTCTGGCGGGGAGCTGTTTTTT
few,TRBJ1-5,TRBV30,.,CAWSGPGSNQPQHF,TGTGCCTGGAGTGGCCCAGGGAGTAATCAGCCCCAGCATTTT
once,TRBJ2-4,TRBV6-1,.,CASSEAIGSKNIQYF,TGTGCCAGCAGTGAAGCAATAGGCTCGAAAAACATTCAGTACTTC
once,TRBJ2-3,TRBV7-2,TRBD2,CASSPKGWAGGRDTQYF,TGTGCCAGCAGCCCAAAGGGGTGGGCGGGGGGGCGGGATACGCAGTATTTT
once,TRBJ1-5,TRBV4-1,.,CASSQTDNSNQPQHF,TGCGCCAGCAGCCAGACAGATAATAGCAATCAGCCCCAGCATTTT
.,TRBJ2-5,TRBV5-6,TRBD2,CASSLEFSGRRKETQYF,TGTGCCAGCAGCTTGGAGTTTAGCGGGAGGCGTAAAGAGACCCAGTACTTC
.,TRBJ2-7,TRBV7-9,.,CASTEGPPYEQYF,TGTGCCAGCACCGAAGGGCCCCCCTACGAGCAGTACTTC
few,TRBJ2-4,TRBV29-1,.,CSVRLGNIQYF,TGCAGCGTTCGACTAGGAAACATTCAGTACTTC
.,TRBJ1-1,TRBV5-1,.,CASSGGGVVDTEAFF,TGCGCCAGCAGCGGGGGGGGAGTGGTGGACACTGAAGCTTTCTTT
medium-sized,TRBJ1-2,TRBV15,TRBD1,CATSRDLLTDRVYGYTF,TGTGCCACCAGCAGAGACCTTCTAACGGACAGGGTCTATGGCTACACCTTC
.,TRBJ2-5,TRBV4-2,.,CASSQGTERSIPIQETQYF,TGTGCCAGCAGCCAAGGAACAGAGAGGTCCATACCCATTCAAGAGACCCAGTACTTC
.,TRBJ2-7,TRBV2,.,CASSSESGYEQYF,TGTGCCAGCAGTTCAGAGTCCGGCTACGAGCAGTACTTC
.,TRBJ2-3,TRBV27,.,CASKDYPGTDTQYF,TGTGCCAGCAAAGACTACCCGGGCACAGATACGCAGTATTTT
.,TRBJ1-1,TRBV5-6,.,CASSLALSTEAFF,TGTGCCAGCAGCTTGGCCTTGTCCACTGAAGCTTTCTTT
.,TRBJ2-5,TRBV5-1,.,CASSLAVGDGKETQYF,TGCGCCAGCAGCTTGGCCGTAGGGGACGGAAAAGAGACCCAGTACTTC
.,TRBJ1-2,TRBV19,.,CASSIFRGARIGYTF,TGTGCCAGTAGTATATTTAGGGGCGCAAGGATAGGCTACACCTTC
.,TRBJ1-5,TRBV30,.,CAWSAMGPNQPQHF,TGTGCCTGGAGTGCAATGGGACCTAATCAGCCCCAGCATTTT
.,TRBJ1-1,TRBV6-6,.,CASSYNLNTEAFF,TGTGCCAGCAGTTACAACTTGAACACTGAAGCTTTCTTT
.,TRBJ1-6,TRBV5-4,.,CASSQRTSYNSPLHF,TGTGCCAGCAGCCAGAGAACCTCCTATAATTCACCCCTCCACTTT
.,TRBJ2-7,TRBV5-4,TRBD1,CASSLGQGATYEQYF,TGTGCCAGCAGCTTGGGACAGGGGGCGACCTACGAGCAGTACTTC